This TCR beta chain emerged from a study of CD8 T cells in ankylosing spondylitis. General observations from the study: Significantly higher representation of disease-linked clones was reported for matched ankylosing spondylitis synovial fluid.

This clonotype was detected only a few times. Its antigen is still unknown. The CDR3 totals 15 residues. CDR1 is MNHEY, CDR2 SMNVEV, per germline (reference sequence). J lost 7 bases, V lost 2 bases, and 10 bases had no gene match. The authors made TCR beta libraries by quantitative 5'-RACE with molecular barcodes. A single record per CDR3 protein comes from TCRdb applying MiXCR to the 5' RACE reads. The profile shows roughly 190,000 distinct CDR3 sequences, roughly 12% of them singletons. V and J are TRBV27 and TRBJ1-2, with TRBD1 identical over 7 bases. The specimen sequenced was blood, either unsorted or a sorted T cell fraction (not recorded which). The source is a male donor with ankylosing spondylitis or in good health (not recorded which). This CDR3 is CASSLRPDRVFGYTF. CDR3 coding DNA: TGTGCCAGCAGTTTAAGACCTGACAGGGTGTTTGGCTACACCTTC.